The 9 T cell receptor beta chains listed next were all sequenced from one sample in a study of shared clonotypes between healthy human individuals. Libraries were prepared by immunoSEQ multiplex PCR; TCRdb keeps only in-frame clonotypes and omits some of them. The data contain about 110,000 clones, 65% to 75% of them singletons. The sequencing input was memory CD8+ T cells sorted from blood. As to subset: CD45RO+ cells pooled with CCR7-negative TemRA cells. The receptors originated from a woman in her 30s in good health.

V gene TRBV19 combines with J gene TRBJ2-1, with 9 bases lining up with TRBD2. CDR3 length: 14 residues. With 9 bases clipped from V and 5 bases from J, the junction kept 8 bases outside the gene matches. Germline CDR1 LNHDA, CDR2 SQIVND (reference sequence). CDR3 coding DNA: TGTGCCAGCGCTAGCGGGGCTACTAACAATGAGCAGTTCTTC. The encoded protein is CASASGATNNEQFF.

The chain carries TRBV29-1 and TRBJ1-1, with D unclear. CDR1 is SQVTM, CDR2 ANQGSEA, per germline. The V gene lost 3 bases and the J gene lost 6 bases, with 20 bases spanning the gap. The CDR3 is 15 residues long. CDR3 bases: TGCAGCGTTGATGAAGGCTCCTACCTACCCCCTGAAGCTTTCTTT. The encoded protein is CSVDEGSYLPPEAFF.

The rearrangement joins TRBV7-9 to TRBJ2-7; 8 bases match TRBD2. Germline values: CDR1 SEHNR, CDR2 FQNEAQ (reference sequence). The CDR3 runs 14 residues. V was pared by 4 bases and J by 3 bases, with 5 bases of the junction left unmatched. CDR3 loop: CASSSLAGNYEQYF. The CDR3 DNA sequence: TGTGCCAGCAGCTCCTTAGCGGGGAACTACGAGCAGTACTTC.

This rearrangement joins TRBV7-2 to TRBJ2-2; perhaps TRBD2 as D (6 bases). CDR1 and CDR2 (germline): SGHTA, FQGNSA. V lost 4 bases and J 4 bases, leaving 10 bases between the germline ends. This CDR3 is 14 amino acids long. CDR3 DNA sequence: TGTGCCAGCAGCTCCGGGACTTTCACCGGGGAGCTGTTTTTT. Translated, it gives CASSSGTFTGELFF.

The chain carries TRBV4-1 and TRBJ1-2, with TRBD1 identical over 10 bases. V gave up 4 bases and J gave up 2 bases; unmatched junction bases: 7. This CDR3 comprises 16 residues. Germline-derived CDR1 and CDR2 are MGHRA and YSYEKL. For the CDR3, the DNA is TGCGCCAGCAGCCCGAGATGGACAGGGGGAAACTATGGCTACACCTTC. Its protein product is CASSPRWTGGNYGYTF.

In its sample, this clone was seen many times. The chain joins TRBV29-1 to TRBJ2-1; maybe TRBD2 (6 bases). Trimming shortened V by 3 bases and J by 9 bases, and 15 bases separated the two germline ends. This CDR3 comprises 13 residues. Germline lookup yields CDR1 SQVTM and CDR2 ANQGSEA. CDR3 nucleotides: TGCAGCGTTGAGAGGGAAGCCGGGAGTGAGCAGTTCTTC. It specifies CSVEREAGSEQFF.

This sequence joins TRBV5-6 and TRBJ1-2, with 8 positions matching TRBD1. The germline V gene has CDR1 SGHDT and CDR2 YYEEEE. After removal of 4 bases from V and 2 bases from J, the junction contained 4 bases not matched to a gene. This CDR3 region has 14 residues. CDR3 DNA: TGTGCCAGCAGCCCCGGGACAGGAAACTATGGCTACACCTTC. Its protein is CASSPGTGNYGYTF.

V and J are TRBV25-1 and TRBJ1-1, with a tentative D call TRBD1 (6 bases). The germline V gene has CDR1 MGHDK and CDR2 SYGVNS. The V and J ends lost 4 bases and 7 bases respectively, with 13 bases between them. The CDR3 runs to 13 residues. The CDR3 DNA sequence: TGTGCCAGCAGTGCAGAAGGGGGACTTGAAGCTTTCTTT. Its protein is CASSAEGGLEAFF.

CDR3 sequence (DNA): TGTGCCAGCCGACTAGCGGGAGAGGCGGATACGCAGTATTTT. Its protein product is CASRLAGEADTQYF. J is TRBJ2-3 and V is TRBV6-4; 12 bases are a match to TRBD2. Germline lookup yields CDR1 MRHNA and CDR2 SNTAGT. V shed 8 bases and J 6 bases; nucleotides not matched to a gene: 6. This CDR3 is built from 14 residues.